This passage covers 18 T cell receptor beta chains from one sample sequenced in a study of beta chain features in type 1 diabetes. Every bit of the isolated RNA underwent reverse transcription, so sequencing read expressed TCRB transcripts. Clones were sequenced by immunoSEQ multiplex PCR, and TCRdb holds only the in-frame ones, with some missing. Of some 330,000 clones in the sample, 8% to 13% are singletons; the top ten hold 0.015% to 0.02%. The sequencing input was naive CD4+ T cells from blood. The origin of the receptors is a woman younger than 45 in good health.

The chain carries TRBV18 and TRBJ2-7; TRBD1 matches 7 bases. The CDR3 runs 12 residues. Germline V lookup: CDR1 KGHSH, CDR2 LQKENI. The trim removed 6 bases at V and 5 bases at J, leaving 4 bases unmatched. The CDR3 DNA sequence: TGTGCCAGCTCCCAAGGGGGCAACGAGCAGTACTTC. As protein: CASSQGGNEQYF.

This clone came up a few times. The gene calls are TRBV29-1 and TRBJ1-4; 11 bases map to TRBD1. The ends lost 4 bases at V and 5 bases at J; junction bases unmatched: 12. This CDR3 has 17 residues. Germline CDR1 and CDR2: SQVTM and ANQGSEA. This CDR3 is CSVGADRGRRGNEKLFF. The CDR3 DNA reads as TGCAGCGTTGGGGCGGACAGGGGGCGAAGAGGGAATGAAAAACTGTTTTTT.

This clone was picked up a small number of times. CDR3 nucleotide sequence: TGCGCCAGCAGCCAAGGTAGCTCCACGGGAGAAGCTTTCTTT. Its protein product is CASSQGSSTGEAFF. The chain combines TRBV4-3 with TRBJ1-1, with D unresolved. Trimming removed 1 base at V and 8 bases at J, with 14 bases between. CDR1 is LGHNA, CDR2 YSLEER, per germline. This CDR3 has 14 residues.

The CDR3 DNA reads as TGCAGTGTACCGGGTCCCCGGGAGCAGTACTTC. Amino acids: CSVPGPREQYF. This sequence joins TRBV20-1 and TRBJ2-7, with D uncertain. The CDR3 sequence is 11 residues long. The V gene's germline CDR1 is DFQATT and CDR2 SNEGSKA (reference sequence). Trimming took off 7 bases at V and 7 bases at J, with 14 bases between the two ends.

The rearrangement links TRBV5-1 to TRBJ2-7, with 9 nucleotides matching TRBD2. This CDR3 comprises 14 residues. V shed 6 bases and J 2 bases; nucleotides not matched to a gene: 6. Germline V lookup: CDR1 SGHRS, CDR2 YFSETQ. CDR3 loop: CASKRLAETYEQYF. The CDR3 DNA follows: TGCGCCAGCAAAAGACTAGCGGAGACCTACGAGCAGTACTTC.

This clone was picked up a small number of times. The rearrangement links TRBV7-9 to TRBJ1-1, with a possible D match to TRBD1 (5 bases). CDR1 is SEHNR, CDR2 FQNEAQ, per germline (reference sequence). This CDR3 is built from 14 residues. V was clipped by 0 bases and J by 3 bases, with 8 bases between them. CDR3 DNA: TGTGCCAGCAGCTTAGCGCTAGGGGACACTGAAGCTTTCTTT. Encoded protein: CASSLALGDTEAFF.

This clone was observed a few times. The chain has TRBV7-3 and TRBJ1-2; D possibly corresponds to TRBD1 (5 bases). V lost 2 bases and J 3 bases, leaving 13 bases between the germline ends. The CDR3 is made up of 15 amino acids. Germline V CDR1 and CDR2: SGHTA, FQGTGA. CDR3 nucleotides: TGTGCCAGCAGCTTACGGCCCGGGGGGGACTATGGCTACACCTTC. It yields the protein CASSLRPGGDYGYTF.

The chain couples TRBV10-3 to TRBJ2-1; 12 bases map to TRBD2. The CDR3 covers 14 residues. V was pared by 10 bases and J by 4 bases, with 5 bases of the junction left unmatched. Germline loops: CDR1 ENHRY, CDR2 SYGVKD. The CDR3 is CATWTSGEYNEQFF. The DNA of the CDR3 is TGTGCCACCTGGACTAGCGGGGAATACAATGAGCAGTTCTTC.

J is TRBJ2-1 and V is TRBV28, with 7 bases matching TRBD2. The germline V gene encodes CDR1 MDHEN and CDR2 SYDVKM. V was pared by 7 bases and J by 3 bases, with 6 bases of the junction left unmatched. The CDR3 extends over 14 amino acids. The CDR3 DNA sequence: TGTGCCAGCATTCCGGGGGGAAGCTACAATGAGCAGTTCTTC. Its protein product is CASIPGGSYNEQFF.

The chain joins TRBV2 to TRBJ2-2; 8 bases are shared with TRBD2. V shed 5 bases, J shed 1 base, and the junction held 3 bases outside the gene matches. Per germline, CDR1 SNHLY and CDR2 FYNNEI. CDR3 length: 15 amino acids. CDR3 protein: CASSNSGVNTGELFF. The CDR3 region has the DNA TGTGCCAGCAGTAATAGCGGGGTGAACACCGGGGAGCTGTTTTTT.

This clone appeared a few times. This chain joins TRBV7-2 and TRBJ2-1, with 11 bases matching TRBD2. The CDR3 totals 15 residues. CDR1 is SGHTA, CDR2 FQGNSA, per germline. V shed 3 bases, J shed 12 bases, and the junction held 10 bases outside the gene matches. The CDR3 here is CASSFLGLAAGGQFF. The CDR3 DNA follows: TGTGCCAGCAGCTTCTTGGGACTAGCGGCAGGCGGGCAGTTCTTC.

This chain's CDR3 is CASRTGSYEQYF. The CDR3 DNA follows: TGTGCCAGCAGGACAGGGTCCTACGAGCAGTACTTC. The chain has TRBV28 and TRBJ2-7, with 7 bases identical to TRBD1. Germline V gives CDR1 MDHEN, CDR2 SYDVKM. The CDR3 extends over 12 amino acids. The V gene end was trimmed by 6 bases and the J gene end by 1 base; junction bases not matched to a gene: 0.

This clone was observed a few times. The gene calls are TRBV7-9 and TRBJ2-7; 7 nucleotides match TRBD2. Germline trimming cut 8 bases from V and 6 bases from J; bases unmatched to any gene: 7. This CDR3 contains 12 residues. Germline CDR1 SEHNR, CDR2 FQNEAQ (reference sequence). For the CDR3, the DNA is TGTGCCAGCGCCCAGCGGGGTGTCGAGCAGTACTTC. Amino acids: CASAQRGVEQYF.

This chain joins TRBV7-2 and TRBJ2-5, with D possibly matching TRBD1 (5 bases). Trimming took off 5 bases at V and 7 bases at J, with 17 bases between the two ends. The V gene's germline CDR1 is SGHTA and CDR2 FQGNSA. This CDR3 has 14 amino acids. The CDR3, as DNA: TGTGCCAGCAGCCCAGGGTACCCGCTACGGACCCAGTACTTC. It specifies CASSPGYPLRTQYF.

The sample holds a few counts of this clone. The CDR3 sequence: CSVHRGNTEAFF. The CDR3 DNA sequence: TGCAGCGTCCACCGGGGGAACACTGAAGCTTTCTTT. The chain recombines TRBV29-1 with TRBJ1-1; D unresolved. V was trimmed by 6 bases and J by 1 base, leaving 9 bases between them. The CDR3 length is 12 residues. Germline V gives CDR1 SQVTM, CDR2 ANQGSEA.

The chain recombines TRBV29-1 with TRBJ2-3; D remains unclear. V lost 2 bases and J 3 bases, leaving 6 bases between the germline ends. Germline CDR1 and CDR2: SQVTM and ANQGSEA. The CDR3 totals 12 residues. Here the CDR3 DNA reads TGCAGCGTTGAATGGCAAACAGATACGCAGTATTTT. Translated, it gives CSVEWQTDTQYF.

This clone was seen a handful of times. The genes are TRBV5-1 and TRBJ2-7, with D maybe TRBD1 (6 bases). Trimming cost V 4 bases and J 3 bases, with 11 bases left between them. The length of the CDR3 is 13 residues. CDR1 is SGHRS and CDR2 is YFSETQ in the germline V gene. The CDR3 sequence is CASSPDSSYEQYF. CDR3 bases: TGCGCCAGCAGCCCGGACAGTAGCTACGAGCAGTACTTC. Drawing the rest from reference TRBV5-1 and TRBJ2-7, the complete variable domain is KAGVTQTPRYLIKTRGQQVTLSCSPISGHRSVSWYQQTPGQGLQFLFEYFSETQRNKGNFPGRFSGRQFSNSRSEMNVSTLELGDSALYLCASSPDSSYEQYFGPGTRLTVT.

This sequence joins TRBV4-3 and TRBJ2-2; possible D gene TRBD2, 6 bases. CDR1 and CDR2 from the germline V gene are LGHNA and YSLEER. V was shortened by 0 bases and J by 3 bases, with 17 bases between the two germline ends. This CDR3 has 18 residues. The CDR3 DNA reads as TGCGCCAGCAGCCAAGAGCGGCGACTAGAGGGTCACACCGGGGAGCTGTTTTTT. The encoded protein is CASSQERRLEGHTGELFF.